The 4 T cell receptor beta chains reported below all come from one sample, sequenced in a study of brain T cells in children with intractable seizures. Sequenced by immunoSEQ multiplex PCR; TCRdb stores in-frame clones only, minus some. Here the sample spans roughly 110,000 clones, approximately 94% being singletons. Sample: peripheral blood, taken at surgery. The receptor source for this set is a boy under two years old with hemimegalencephaly and intractable seizures.

The chain has TRBV6-2 or TRBV6-3 and TRBJ2-1; no reliable D call. V lost 4 bases to trimming and J lost 0 bases, with 10 bases between them. This CDR3 contains 15 residues. The V gene's germline CDR1 is MNHEY and CDR2 SVGEGT. CDR3 bases: TGTGCCAGCAGTTCTTTCCTGAGCTCCTACAATGAGCAGTTCTTC. This codes for CASSSFLSSYNEQFF.

The chain joins TRBV3-1 (or the pseudogene TRBV3-2) to TRBJ2-7; no firm D call. V was shortened by 0 bases and J by 4 bases, with 4 bases between the two germline ends. The CDR3 loop spans 12 amino acids. Germline assignment: CDR1 LGHDT and CDR2 YNNKEL (reference sequence). CDR3 in amino acids: CASSQDRYEQYF. In DNA form, the CDR3 reads TGTGCCAGCAGCCAAGATCGGTACGAGCAGTACTTC.

The CDR3 loop reads CASSVIAGIAYNEQFF. The DNA for the CDR3 is TGTGCCAGTAGTGTCATAGCGGGAATAGCCTACAATGAGCAGTTCTTC. The chain joins TRBV19 to TRBJ2-1, with 8 bases identical to TRBD2. CDR1 is LNHDA and CDR2 is SQIVND in the germline V gene (reference sequence). The V segment lost 5 bases and the J segment 2 bases; nucleotides outside the gene matches: 8. The CDR3 is 16 amino acids. The full variable domain, its missing parts supplied by reference TRBV19 and TRBJ2-1, is DGGITQSPKYLFRKEGQNVTLSCEQNLNHDAMYWYRQDPGQGLRLIYYSQIVNDFQKGDIAEGYSVSREKKESFPLTVTSAQKNPTAFYLCASSVIAGIAYNEQFFGPGTRLTVL.

J is TRBJ2-7 and V is TRBV29-1, with D possibly being TRBD1 (6 bases). Germline CDR1 SQVTM, CDR2 ANQGSEA. CDR3 length: 13 residues. With 4 bases removed from V and 4 bases from J, the gap between germline ends came to 14 bases. CDR3 DNA sequence: TGCAGCGTTGTGGCAGGGGCGCGGTACGAGCAGTACTTC. It encodes CSVVAGARYEQYF.